What follows are 26 T cell receptor beta chains derived from one specimen sequenced in a study of blood T cells in healthy people across ages. Alongside a J-beta primer mix, a sample-barcoded 5' primer served in a second PCR lasting roughly 7 to 11 cycles. TCRdb used MiXCR to reprocess the 5' RACE reads, holding one entry per CDR3 protein. This table has around 500,000 distinct CDR3 sequences, roughly a quarter appearing once. This same sample was also taken into another study, of T cells of mothers and their children.

The source material was blood. These receptors were collected from a boy aged 2-15 years in good health.

The rearrangement joins TRBV5-1 to TRBJ1-4; D is possibly TRBD1 (6 bases). Germline-derived CDR1 and CDR2 are SGHRS and YFSETQ. Trimming left V 0 bases short and J 7 bases short, with 13 bases between. This CDR3 region has 15 residues. The DNA of the CDR3 is TGCGCCAGCAGCTTGGGCAGGGGTCGTGGTGAAAAACTGTTTTTT. Its translation: CASSLGRGRGEKLFF.

J is TRBJ1-4 and V is TRBV12-5; D call uncertain. Germline CDR1 reads LGHNT; CDR2 reads FRNRAP. The V end lost 0 bases, the J end lost 0 bases, and 14 bases lay between the germline ends. CDR3 length equals 18 residues. The CDR3, as DNA: TGTGCTAGTGGTTTGGTAATCCGGCAGGAGGCAACTAATGAAAAACTGTTTTTT. This sequence encodes CASGLVIRQEATNEKLFF. The full variable domain, rest sourced from reference TRBV12-5 and TRBJ1-4, is DARVTQTPRHKVTEMGQEVTMRCQPILGHNTVFWYRQTMMQGLELLAYFRNRAPLDDSGMPKDRFSAEMPDATLATLKIQPSEPRDSAVYFCASGLVIRQEATNEKLFFGSGTQLSVL.

The genes are TRBV7-6 and TRBJ2-2; 9 nucleotides align to TRBD2. After removal of 5 bases from V and 6 bases from J, the junction contained 10 bases not matched to a gene. Germline values: CDR1 SGHVS, CDR2 FNYEAQ. This CDR3 region has 16 residues. The CDR3 DNA reads as TGTGCCAGCAGCCCGACCGGGACTAGCTCCGCCGGGGAGCTGTTTTTT. Residues: CASSPTGTSSAGELFF.

The chain recombines TRBV10-3 with TRBJ2-3; D is possibly TRBD1 (5 bases). This CDR3 has 13 amino acids. V lost 2 bases to trimming and J lost 6 bases, with 9 bases between them. The germline CDR1 and CDR2 sequences are ENHRY and SYGVKD. Here the CDR3 reads CAISETPGDTQYF. CDR3 coding DNA: TGTGCCATCAGTGAGACACCAGGGGATACGCAGTATTTT.

This clonotype was observed a handful of times. The chain joins TRBV20-1 to TRBJ2-7, with TRBD1 as a possible D gene (5 bases). CDR3 length equals 14 residues. V dropped 6 bases and J dropped 5 bases, with 20 bases sitting between them. CDR1 is DFQATT and CDR2 is SNEGSKA in the germline V gene (reference sequence). The CDR3 reads CSAQGGSVANEQYF. CDR3 bases: TGCAGTGCCCAGGGTGGGTCGGTAGCTAACGAGCAGTACTTC.

V gene TRBV4-3 combines with J gene TRBJ2-7; 8 positions agree with TRBD1. Per the germline V gene, CDR1 is LGHNA and CDR2 is YSLEER. The V and J ends lost 0 bases and 4 bases, in that order; junction bases with no gene match: 8. The CDR3 length is 16 residues. The CDR3 sequence: CASSQDRTTGAYEQYF. The CDR3 nucleotides read TGCGCCAGCAGCCAAGATCGGACGACAGGGGCTTACGAGCAGTACTTC.

The chain links TRBV10-3 to TRBJ2-6; 8 nucleotides align to TRBD2. The CDR3 runs 14 residues. Looked up from germline, CDR1 is ENHRY and CDR2 is SYGVKD. The J segment lost 0 bases and the V segment lost 10 bases, leaving 2 bases of the junction unmatched. This CDR3 reads CATGTSSGANVLTF. CDR3 DNA: TGTGCCACCGGGACTAGCTCTGGGGCCAACGTCCTGACTTTC.

Concerning this clonotype itself: One junction end disagrees with the germline gene, perhaps due to a read error. The chain carries TRBV2 and TRBJ2-5, with D hard to call. There are 12 residues in the CDR3. The germline gives CDR1 SNHLY, CDR2 FYNNEI. DNA for the CDR3: TGTGCCAGCAGTGAAGCCTGGGCAACTTTGGACTTC. Translation: CASSEAWATLDF.

This clonotype appeared a few times. The rearrangement uses TRBV5-1 and TRBJ2-7, with 9 bases identical to TRBD2. Looked up from germline, CDR1 is SGHRS and CDR2 is YFSETQ. The CDR3 loop spans 16 amino acids. Trimming cost V 3 bases and J 0 bases; bases outside gene matches: 7. This chain's CDR3 is CASSSAGGTPSYEQYF. In nucleotides, the CDR3 is TGCGCCAGCAGCTCCGCGGGGGGGACACCCTCCTACGAGCAGTACTTC.

This clonotype was found many times. This chain joins TRBV28 and TRBJ2-3; 13 nucleotides match TRBD2. Germline CDR1 is MDHEN and CDR2 is SYDVKM. V shed 5 bases and J 3 bases; nucleotides not matched to a gene: 2. The CDR3 runs 15 residues. CDR3 in DNA: TGTGCCAGCAGTACTAGCGGGGGGGCAACAGATACGCAGTATTTT. This gives the protein CASSTSGGATDTQYF.

This clonotype occurred a few times. The chain employs TRBV2 and TRBJ1-5; D is perhaps TRBD1 (6 bases). The V and J ends lost 5 bases and 7 bases respectively, with 15 bases between them. Germline lookup yields CDR1 SNHLY and CDR2 FYNNEI. CDR3 length: 14 amino acids. CDR3 DNA: TGTGCCAGCAGTCAAGGGGGGGCTGGGCAGCCCCAGCATTTT. It translates to CASSQGGAGQPQHF. Using reference TRBV2 and TRBJ1-5 for the parts outside the CDR3, the full variable domain is EPEVTQTPSHQVTQMGQEVILRCVPISNHLYFYWYRQILGQKVEFLVSFYNNEISEKSEIFDDQFSVERPDGSNFTLKIRSTKLEDSAMYFCASSQGGAGQPQHFGDGTRLSIL.

The rearrangement joins TRBV6-1 to TRBJ2-2; 7 bases match TRBD1. Losses at the gene ends were 1 base for V and 9 bases for J; bases not matched to a gene: 5. The germline V gene encodes CDR1 MNHNS and CDR2 SASEGT. The CDR3 has 14 amino acids. The CDR3 DNA is TGTGCCAGCAGTGAAGGGGACAGCCGTCGGGAGCTGTTTTTT. Translation gives CASSEGDSRRELFF.

This clonotype was detected a few times. The chain recombines TRBV12-3 or TRBV12-4 with TRBJ1-1, with a tentative D call TRBD1 (6 bases). The CDR3 loop spans 15 amino acids. Trimming took 8 bases from V and 0 from J, leaving 16 bases between them. The CDR3 nucleotides are TGTGCCAGCCTGGACGGCCCAGGGGTGAACACTGAAGCTTTCTTT. Its protein product is CASLDGPGVNTEAFF.

The chain recombines TRBV20-1 with TRBJ2-5; no clear D gene. The CDR3 sequence is 14 residues long. Trimming removed 0 bases at V and 4 bases at J, with 12 bases between. Germline values: CDR1 DFQATT, CDR2 SNEGSKA (reference sequence). The CDR3 loop reads CSARDITLGETQYF. CDR3 sequence (DNA): TGCAGTGCTAGAGATATCACTTTAGGAGAGACCCAGTACTTC.

V gene TRBV29-1 combines with J gene TRBJ2-3, with no clear D. V gave up 7 bases and J gave up 3 bases, with 11 bases separating them. The CDR3 consists of 12 residues. Germline CDR1 is SQVTM and CDR2 is ANQGSEA. The CDR3, as DNA: TGCAGCGCCAACAAAGCTACAGATACGCAGTATTTT. As protein: CSANKATDTQYF.

This chain links TRBV6-1 with TRBJ2-1, with 8 bases matching TRBD1. J lost 5 bases, V lost 0 bases, and 6 bases had no gene match. Germline-derived CDR1 and CDR2 are MNHNS and SASEGT. The CDR3 totals 16 residues. The CDR3 protein is CASSEASRGPHNEQFF. Written as DNA, the CDR3 is TGTGCCAGCAGTGAAGCGTCCAGGGGGCCCCACAATGAGCAGTTCTTC.

The chain is built from TRBV20-1 and TRBJ2-2; 13 bases line up with TRBD2. Germline V gene lookup returns CDR1 DFQATT and CDR2 SNEGSKA (reference sequence). The CDR3 has 15 residues. J was trimmed by 6 bases and V by 3 bases; bases with no gene match: 4. The CDR3 nucleotides are TGCAGTGCTAGGTCACTAGCGGGAGGGCCCGGGGAGCTGTTTTTT. Its protein product is CSARSLAGGPGELFF.

The chain joins TRBV5-1 to TRBJ1-2; 7 nucleotides agree with TRBD1. Per germline, CDR1 SGHRS and CDR2 YFSETQ. V was pared by 0 bases and J by 4 bases, with 3 bases of the junction left unmatched. This CDR3 contains 14 residues. Here the CDR3 DNA reads TGCGCCAGCAGCTTGGTGGGACAGAGCTATGGCTACACCTTC. Protein: CASSLVGQSYGYTF.

This clonotype was detected only a few times. The rearrangement links TRBV7-6 to TRBJ2-5; D is undetermined. The V and J ends lost 3 bases and 5 bases respectively, with 13 bases between them. This CDR3 contains 14 residues. Germline values: CDR1 SGHVS, CDR2 FNYEAQ. CDR3 bases: TGTGCCAGCAGCTTGGGTCCCAGGTCGGAGACCCAGTACTTC. Translating gives CASSLGPRSETQYF.

The chain links TRBV6-6 to TRBJ1-2, with TRBD1 identical over 8 bases. The CDR3 has 16 amino acids. V lost 5 bases and J lost 4; bases outside the gene matches: 12. In germline, CDR1 is MNHNY, CDR2 SVGAGI (reference sequence). The CDR3 spells CASSPDRAGGGYGYTF. The CDR3 DNA is TGTGCCAGCAGTCCGGACAGGGCCGGTGGAGGCTATGGCTACACCTTC.

This clonotype was found once. The gene calls are TRBV6-2 or TRBV6-3 and TRBJ2-1; 7 bases map to TRBD2. The CDR3 is 18 amino acids. V gave up 0 bases and J gave up 0 bases; unmatched junction bases: 8. The germline CDR1 and CDR2 sequences are MNHEY and SVGEGT. The DNA for the CDR3 is TGTGCCAGCAGTTACTCCGGTTGGGGGGGTCGCTCCTACAATGAGCAGTTCTTC. This codes for CASSYSGWGGRSYNEQFF.

A few counts support this clonotype. The chain is built from TRBV11-2 and TRBJ2-4; 7 nucleotides align to TRBD2. After removal of 1 base from V and 8 bases from J, the junction contained 2 bases not matched to a gene. This CDR3 contains 13 residues. Per germline, CDR1 SGHAT and CDR2 FQNNGV. The CDR3 DNA reads as TGTGCCAGCAGCTTAGGGAGCGGGGACATTCAGTACTTC. The encoded protein is CASSLGSGDIQYF.

This clonotype was counted a few times. J is TRBJ2-1 and V is TRBV6-1; D uncertain. CDR1 is MNHNS and CDR2 is SASEGT in the germline V gene. The CDR3 covers 13 residues. V was cut by 1 base and J by 7 bases, with 8 bases left in between. The CDR3: CASSEVGLNEQFF. CDR3 nucleotides: TGTGCCAGCAGTGAAGTGGGGTTAAATGAGCAGTTCTTC.

This chain links TRBV20-1 with TRBJ2-3; 10 bases are a match to TRBD2. The CDR3 is 15 amino acids. Trimming cost V 5 bases and J 3 bases; bases outside gene matches: 8. From germline, CDR1 is DFQATT and CDR2 SNEGSKA (reference sequence). CDR3 bases: TGCAGTGCTGGCCCGTCTAGCGGGGGAACAGATACGCAGTATTTT. It encodes CSAGPSSGGTDTQYF.

The chain uses TRBV29-1 and TRBJ1-2; 8 bases fit TRBD1. The J segment lost 4 bases and the V segment lost 6 bases, leaving 19 bases of the junction unmatched. Germline V gene sequence: CDR1 SQVTM, CDR2 ANQGSEA. The CDR3 extends over 17 amino acids. The CDR3: CSVRNPPNRGGAYGYTF. For the CDR3, the DNA is TGCAGCGTCCGAAATCCTCCTAACAGGGGGGGTGCCTATGGCTACACCTTC.

The table lists this clonotype with a few counts. The chain is built from TRBV5-1 and TRBJ1-2; D not certain. The CDR3 consists of 14 residues. V lost 0 bases to trimming and J lost 1 base, with 7 bases between them. The germline V gene has CDR1 SGHRS and CDR2 YFSETQ. DNA for the CDR3: TGCGCCAGCAGCTTGGAACATGTTAACTATGGCTACACCTTC. Protein sequence: CASSLEHVNYGYTF.